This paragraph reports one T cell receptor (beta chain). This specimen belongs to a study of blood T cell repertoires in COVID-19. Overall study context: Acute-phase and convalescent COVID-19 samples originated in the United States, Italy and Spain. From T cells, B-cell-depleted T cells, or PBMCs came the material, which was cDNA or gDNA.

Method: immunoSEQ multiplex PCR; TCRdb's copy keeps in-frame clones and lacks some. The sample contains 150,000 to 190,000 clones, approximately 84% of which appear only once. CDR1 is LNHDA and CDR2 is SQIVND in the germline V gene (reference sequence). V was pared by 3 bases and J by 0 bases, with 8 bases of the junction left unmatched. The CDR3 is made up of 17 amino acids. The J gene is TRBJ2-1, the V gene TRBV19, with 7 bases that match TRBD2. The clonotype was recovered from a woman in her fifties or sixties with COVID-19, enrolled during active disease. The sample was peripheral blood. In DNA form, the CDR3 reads TGTGCCAGTAGTATTACGGGGCGGGGGAGCTCCTACAATGAGCAGTTCTTC. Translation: CASSITGRGSSYNEQFF.